This T cell receptor (beta chain) was sequenced for a study of T-cell reconstitution after alpha-beta-depleted transplantation in children. This clonotype was seen a handful of times. This CDR3 is 17 amino acids long. CDR1 and CDR2 (germline): KGHSH, LQKENI. The junction had 8 bases not matched to a gene; V was cut back by 0 bases and J by 4 bases. Library preparation (for TCRbeta) was performed with unique molecular identifiers. TCRdb re-called the PCR reads with MiXCR, one entry per CDR3 protein. The profile covers 400,000 to 500,000 distinct CDR3 sequences, with roughly 10% appearing a single time and 4.5% to 6% taken by the ten largest.

The sample was PBMCs from the stem cell graft donor, taken from the stem cell graft. The chain joins TRBV18 to TRBJ1-5; 8 positions match TRBD1. The receptor was derived from a human donor who donated a stem cell graft to a child with acute myeloid leukemia. The CDR3 region has the DNA TGTGCCAGCTCACCACCGGGAGGACAGGGAAGGAATCAGCCCCAGCATTTT. Translated, it gives CASSPPGGQGRNQPQHF.